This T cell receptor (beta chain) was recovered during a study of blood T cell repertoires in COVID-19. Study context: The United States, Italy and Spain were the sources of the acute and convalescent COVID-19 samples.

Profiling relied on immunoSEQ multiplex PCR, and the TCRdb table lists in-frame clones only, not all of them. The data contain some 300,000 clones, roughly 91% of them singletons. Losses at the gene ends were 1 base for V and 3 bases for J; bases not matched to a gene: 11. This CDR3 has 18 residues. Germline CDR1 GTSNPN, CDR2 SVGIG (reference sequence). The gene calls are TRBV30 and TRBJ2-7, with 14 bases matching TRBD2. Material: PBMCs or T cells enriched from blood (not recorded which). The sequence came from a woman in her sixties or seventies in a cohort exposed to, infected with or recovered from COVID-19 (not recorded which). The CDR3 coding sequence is TGTGCCTGGAGTGCCGGACTAGCGGGAGGCCGAGTTAACTACGAGCAGTACTTC. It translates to CAWSAGLAGGRVNYEQYF.